The 14 T cell receptor beta chains listed next were all sequenced from one sample in a study of cytomegalovirus exposure and HLA in healthy donors. The assay was immunoSEQ multiplex PCR, and TCRdb's table has in-frame clones only and misses some. Seen here are 150,000 to 200,000 clones, 80% to 85% observed once, and the top ten hold 9.5% to 13%. The sequenced sample consisted of PBMCs. The receptors come from a man in his thirties or forties in good health and CMV-seropositive.

This clone was counted a single time. The V and J genes are TRBV2 and TRBJ2-2, with D perhaps TRBD1 (5 bases). The CDR3 sequence is 13 residues long. Germline lookup yields CDR1 SNHLY and CDR2 FYNNEI. The V and J ends lost 4 bases and 7 bases respectively, with 10 bases between them. The CDR3 region has the DNA TGTGCCAGCAGTGTACAGGCTGGCGGGGAGCTGTTTTTT. Its translation is CASSVQAGGELFF.

This chain uses TRBV9 with TRBJ1-2; 9 bases are a match to TRBD1. CDR1 is SGDLS, CDR2 YYNGEE, per germline. V lost 5 bases, J lost 8 bases, and 7 bases stayed unmatched. CDR3 size: 13 residues. CDR3 nucleotide sequence: TGTGCCAGCAGACCGACAGGGGGAATGGGCTACACCTTC. The encoded protein is CASRPTGGMGYTF.

This chain joins TRBV7-2 and TRBJ1-1; D not resolved. V shed 5 bases and J shed 6 bases, with 16 bases lying between them. CDR3 length: 14 residues. Germline CDR1 is SGHTA and CDR2 is FQGNSA. CDR3 protein: CASSPEVALPEAFF. The CDR3, as DNA: TGTGCCAGCAGCCCCGAGGTGGCGTTACCTGAAGCTTTCTTT.

This clone was picked up a small number of times. This chain connects TRBV7-2 to TRBJ1-5, with 8 bases matching TRBD1. V shed 5 bases, J shed 11 bases, and the junction held 11 bases outside the gene matches. The germline V gene encodes CDR1 SGHTA and CDR2 FQGNSA. The CDR3 has 14 amino acids. CDR3 loop: CASSQDRVTGTQHF. For the CDR3, the DNA is TGTGCCAGCAGCCAGGACAGGGTCACGGGAACCCAGCATTTT. Full variable domain (outside the CDR3, taken from reference TRBV7-2 and TRBJ1-5): GAGVSQSPSNKVTEKGKDVELRCDPISGHTALYWYRQSLGQGLEFLIYFQGNSAPDKSGLPSDRFSAERTGGSVSTLTIQRTQQEDSAVYLCASSQDRVTGTQHFGDGTRLSIL.

This rearrangement joins TRBV11-2 to TRBJ2-3; TRBD2 aligns across 8 bases. Germline assignment: CDR1 SGHAT and CDR2 FQNNGV. This CDR3 has 15 residues. V shed 5 bases and J 6 bases; nucleotides not matched to a gene: 10. The CDR3 DNA follows: TGTGCCAGCAGCCCCTTAGGACTAGCTGTGGATACGCAGTATTTT. It is translated as CASSPLGLAVDTQYF.

The chain uses TRBV7-2 and TRBJ1-3, with a tentative D call TRBD1 (5 bases). The germline CDR1 and CDR2 sequences are SGHTA and FQGNSA. This CDR3 is 14 amino acids long. V dropped 2 bases and J dropped 5 bases, with 10 bases sitting between them. The CDR3 DNA reads as TGTGCCAGCAGCTTACAGGGAGGACGAAACACCATATATTTT. Amino acids: CASSLQGGRNTIYF.

The chain combines TRBV5-8 with TRBJ2-7, with unresolved D. This CDR3 has 13 amino acids. Trimming removed 0 bases from V and 3 bases from J, with 7 bases in between. Germline CDR1 reads SGHTS; CDR2 reads YDEGEE. The CDR3 spells CASSLVPLYEQYF. The CDR3 region has the DNA TGTGCCAGCAGCTTGGTCCCCCTCTACGAGCAGTACTTC.

This chain joins TRBV10-3 and TRBJ1-3; TRBD1 aligns across 8 bases. The CDR3 spans 14 residues. In germline, CDR1 is ENHRY, CDR2 SYGVKD. The ends lost 7 bases at V and 2 bases at J; junction bases unmatched: 4. CDR3 sequence (DNA): TGTGCCATCAATGACAGGGGAGCTGGAAACACCATATATTTT. It is translated as CAINDRGAGNTIYF.

The chain employs TRBV6-5 and TRBJ2-7; 8 bases are a match to TRBD1. This CDR3 is built from 15 residues. Germline CDR1 MNHEY, CDR2 SVGAGI. Trimming cost V 3 bases and J 3 bases; bases outside gene matches: 7. CDR3 region: CASSYGQGTYYEQYF. CDR3 in DNA: TGTGCCAGCAGTTATGGACAGGGAACGTACTACGAGCAGTACTTC.

This clone was observed a single time. The chain employs TRBV27 and TRBJ1-1, with 7 bases matching TRBD1. CDR1 is MNHEY, CDR2 SMNVEV, per germline (reference sequence). V was pared by 9 bases and J by 0 bases, with 13 bases of the junction left unmatched. The length of the CDR3 is 16 residues. The CDR3 protein is CASYRGLGSVNTEAFF. CDR3 DNA sequence: TGTGCCAGTTACAGGGGATTGGGGTCTGTGAACACTGAAGCTTTCTTT.

V usage is TRBV5-1 and J usage is TRBJ2-6; no reliable D call. This CDR3 comprises 15 residues. The germline V and J ends were trimmed by 3 bases and 3 bases, with 10 bases remaining between them. The germline CDR1 and CDR2 sequences are SGHRS and YFSETQ. CDR3 amino acids: CASSSDIGGANVLTF. CDR3 bases: TGCGCCAGCAGCTCCGACATCGGTGGGGCCAACGTCCTGACTTTC.

The chain couples TRBV5-1 to TRBJ2-3, with 8 positions matching TRBD1. The V and J ends lost 6 bases and 3 bases, in that order; junction bases with no gene match: 12. Germline V CDR1 and CDR2: SGHRS, YFSETQ. The CDR3 has 16 amino acids. This CDR3 reads CASTVDGQGRTDTQYF. The DNA of the CDR3 is TGCGCCAGCACCGTTGACGGACAGGGAAGGACAGATACGCAGTATTTT.

The chain uses TRBV28 and TRBJ2-5; 13 positions match TRBD2. Germline trimming cut 8 bases from V and 5 bases from J; bases unmatched to any gene: 8. The CDR3 covers 15 residues. The V gene's germline CDR1 is MDHEN and CDR2 SYDVKM. The CDR3 loop reads CASRGTSGTRETQYF. CDR3 DNA: TGTGCCAGCCGAGGGACTAGCGGGACGCGGGAGACCCAGTACTTC.

CDR3 protein: CASSPPAQGSPLHF. CDR3 nucleotide sequence: TGTGCCAGCAGCCCTCCCGCGCAGGGGTCACCCCTCCACTTT. The chain employs TRBV9 and TRBJ1-6, with D possibly matching TRBD1 (6 bases). CDR3 length: 14 amino acids. Germline V gene sequence: CDR1 SGDLS, CDR2 YYNGEE. Trimming stripped 4 bases from V and 10 bases from J, with 15 bases between.